This T cell receptor beta chain was documented in a study of graft-versus-host responses after intestinal transplantation. Profiled with immunoSEQ multiplex PCR; TCRdb holds only in-frame clones, not every one. The sample lists roughly 40,000 clones; more than 80% were seen once. CDR3 size: 14 residues. Germline assignment: CDR1 SGHDT and CDR2 YYEEEE. V lost 2 bases, J lost 6 bases, and 6 bases stayed unmatched. Sequencing used PBMCs, obtained around 43 weeks after intestinal transplant. The chain links TRBV5-6 to TRBJ2-7; 9 bases line up with TRBD1. The receptor was isolated from a human patient who received an intestinal transplant, so some T cells may come from the graft donor. CDR3 in amino acids: CASSLGQGRVEQYF. CDR3 DNA sequence: TGTGCCAGCAGCTTAGGACAGGGGCGGGTCGAGCAGTACTTC. The complete variable domain, with remaining parts taken from reference TRBV5-6 and TRBJ2-7, reads DAGVTQSPTHLIKTRGQQVTLRCSPKSGHDTVSWYQQALGQGPQFIFQYYEEEERQRGNFPDRFSGHQFPNYSSELNVNALLLGDSALYLCASSLGQGRVEQYFGPGTRLTVT.